Reported below is one T cell receptor beta chain. This CDR3 spans 19 amino acids. CDR1 and CDR2 (germline): LGHDT, YNNKEL (reference sequence). V gave up 6 bases and J gave up 0 bases, with 21 bases separating them. The data originate from a study of blood T cell repertoires in COVID-19. Per the original data handling: The authors estimated nucleated cell counts from reference gene primer amplification. The table came from immunoSEQ multiplex PCR; TCRdb's copy has only in-frame clones and leaves some out. The V and J calls and clone size were taken over from that table, and D and trimming were inferred from the DNA. The sample holds about 92,000 clones, 75% to 90% seen once.

The chain combines TRBV3-1 (or the pseudogene TRBV3-2) with TRBJ1-6; D is ambiguous. The sequencing input was peripheral blood. The TCR originated in an elderly man with acute or convalescent COVID-19. The CDR3 sequence is CASSRFPADRSSYNSPLHF. CDR3 nucleotide sequence: TGTGCCAGCAGTCGCTTCCCCGCTGACCGGAGCTCCTATAATTCACCCCTCCACTTT.